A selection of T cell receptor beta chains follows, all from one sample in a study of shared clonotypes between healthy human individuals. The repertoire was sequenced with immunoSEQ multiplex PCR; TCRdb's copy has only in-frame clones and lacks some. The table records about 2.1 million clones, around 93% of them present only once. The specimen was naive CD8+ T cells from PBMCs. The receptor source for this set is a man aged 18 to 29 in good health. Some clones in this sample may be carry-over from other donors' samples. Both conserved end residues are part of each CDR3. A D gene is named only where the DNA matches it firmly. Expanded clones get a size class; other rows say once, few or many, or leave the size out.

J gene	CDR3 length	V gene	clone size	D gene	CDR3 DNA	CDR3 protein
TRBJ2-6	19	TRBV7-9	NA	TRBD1	TGTGCCAGCAGCCCGAGTAGGGACAGGGGGCCTCCTGGGGCCAACGTCCTGACTTTC	CASSPSRDRGPPGANVLTF
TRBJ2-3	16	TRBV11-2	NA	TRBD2	TGTGCCAGCAGCCTCCACCTAGCGGGAGGGACAGATACGCAGTATTTT	CASSLHLAGGTDTQYF
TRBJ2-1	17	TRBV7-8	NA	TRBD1	TGTGCCAGCAGCCTAAGGGCCGGGACAGGGGCCTACAATGAGCAGTTCTTC	CASSLRAGTGAYNEQFF
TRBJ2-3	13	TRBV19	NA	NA	TGTGCCAGTAGTCCTTTCAGCACAGATACGCAGTATTTT	CASSPFSTDTQYF
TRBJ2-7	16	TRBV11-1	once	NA	TGTGCCAGCAGCTTACCGGACGGGAGTCTCTCCTACGAGCAGTACTTC	CASSLPDGSLSYEQYF
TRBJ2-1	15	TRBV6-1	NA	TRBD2	TGTGCCAGCAGTGAGGGGAGCGGGAGAAGTCATGAGCAGTTCTTC	CASSEGSGRSHEQFF
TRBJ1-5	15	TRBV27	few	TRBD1	TGTGCCAGCAGTTTTTCGTCAGGGGGCGGACAGCCCCAGCATTTT	CASSFSSGGGQPQHF
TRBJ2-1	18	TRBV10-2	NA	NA	TGCGCCACACGCGAGCGGGTTCTTATTGGAAGCTCCTACAATGAGCAGTTCTTC	CATRERVLIGSSYNEQFF
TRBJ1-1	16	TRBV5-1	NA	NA	TGCGCCAGCAGCTGGACGCCCGTGGGAGTAAACACTGAAGCTTTCTTT	CASSWTPVGVNTEAFF
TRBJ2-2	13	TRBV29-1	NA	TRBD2	TGCAGCGTTGGCCTAGCGGGCGCCGGGGAGCTGTTTTTT	CSVGLAGAGELFF
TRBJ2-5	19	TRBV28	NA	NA	TGTGCCAGCAGTGTCTCTGTGTCCCGGTCTCCTGCGGGATTGGAGACCCAGTACTTC	CASSVSVSRSPAGLETQYF
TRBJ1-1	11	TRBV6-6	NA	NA	TGTGCCAGCGGGGGGGAACCTGAAGCTTTCTTT	CASGGEPEAFF
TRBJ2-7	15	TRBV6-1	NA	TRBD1	TGTGCCAGCAGTGAAAGGGGACAGTTCTCCTACGAGCAGTACTTC	CASSERGQFSYEQYF
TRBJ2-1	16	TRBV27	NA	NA	TGTGCCAGCAGTCCATCCCAGGGTCCGGTACACAATGAGCAGTTCTTC	CASSPSQGPVHNEQFF
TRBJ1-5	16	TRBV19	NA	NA	TGTGCCAGTAGTCTACCGGGGTTAGAGAGCAATCAGCCCCAGCATTTT	CASSLPGLESNQPQHF
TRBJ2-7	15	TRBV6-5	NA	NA	TGTGCCAGCAGTTACAGGGGGGGAGTGTCCTACGAGCAGTACTTC	CASSYRGGVSYEQYF
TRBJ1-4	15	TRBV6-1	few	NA	TGTGCCAGCAGCAAAACTTGGGACACTGAAGAAAAACTGTTTTTT	CASSKTWDTEEKLFF
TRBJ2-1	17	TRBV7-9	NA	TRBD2	TGTGCCAGCAGCGGCGGACTAGCGGGATGGAGGTTGGATGAGCAGTTCTTC	CASSGGLAGWRLDEQFF
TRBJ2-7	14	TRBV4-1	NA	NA	TGCGCCAGCAGCCAAGATCGCAGGGACGGCGAGCAGTACTTC	CASSQDRRDGEQYF
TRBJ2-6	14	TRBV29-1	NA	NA	TGCAGCGTTGCCGGGGAATCTGGGGCCAACGTCCTGACTTTC	CSVAGESGANVLTF
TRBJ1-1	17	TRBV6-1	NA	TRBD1	TGTGCCAGCAGTGCAGGGACAGGGGGCGCGAGGAACACTGAAGCTTTCTTT	CASSAGTGGARNTEAFF
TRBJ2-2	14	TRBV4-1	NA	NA	TGCGCCAGCAGCCCGACCGACCGGACCGGGGAGCTGTTTTTT	CASSPTDRTGELFF
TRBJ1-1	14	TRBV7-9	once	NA	TGTGCCAGCAGCCAATCTGAGGGTATAACTGAAGCTTTCTTT	CASSQSEGITEAFF
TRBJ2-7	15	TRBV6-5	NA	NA	TGTGCCAGCACGGCAAGGGGGGGTGGCTCCTACGAGCAGTACTTC	CASTARGGGSYEQYF
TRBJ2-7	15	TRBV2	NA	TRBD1	TGTGCCAGCAGTAATGACAGGGGGCATATCTACGAGCAGTACTTC	CASSNDRGHIYEQYF
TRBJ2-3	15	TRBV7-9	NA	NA	TGTGCCAGCAGCTTATGGGCTAGCGGCACAGATACGCAGTATTTT	CASSLWASGTDTQYF
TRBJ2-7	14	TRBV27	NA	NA	TGTGCCAGCAGTTTCGTCTCCGGGACCTACGAGCAGTACTTC	CASSFVSGTYEQYF
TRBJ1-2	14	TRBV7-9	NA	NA	TGTGCCACTGGGGGGATTGTGAGAGTGGATGGCTACACCTTC	CATGGIVRVDGYTF
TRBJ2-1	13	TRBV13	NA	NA	TGTGCCAGCAGCCCCTCTTCAATACCTGAGCAGTTCTTC	CASSPSSIPEQFF
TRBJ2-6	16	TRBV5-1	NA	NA	TGCGCCAGCACCTGGGGTCGGAGCTCTGGGGCCAACGTCCTGACTTTC	CASTWGRSSGANVLTF
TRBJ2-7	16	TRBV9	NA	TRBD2	TGTGCCAGCAGCGCTGGTAGCGGGAGCGGATCCTACGAGCAGTACTTC	CASSAGSGSGSYEQYF
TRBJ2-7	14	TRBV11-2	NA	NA	TGTGCCAGCAGCTCCCCCCGGGGGGCGGACGAGCAGTACTTC	CASSSPRGADEQYF
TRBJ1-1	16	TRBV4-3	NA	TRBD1	TGCGCCAGCAGCCAAGATTTGATGCAGGGGGCCACTGAAGCTTTCTTT	CASSQDLMQGATEAFF
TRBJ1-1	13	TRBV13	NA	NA	TGTGCCAGCAGCTTGGACCAGGGTAGGGAAGCTTTCTTT	CASSLDQGREAFF
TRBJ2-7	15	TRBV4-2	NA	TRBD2	TGTGCCAGCAGCCAATATGAGGAGCGGGATTGGGAGCAGTACTTC	CASSQYEERDWEQYF
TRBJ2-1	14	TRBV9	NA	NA	TGTGCCAGCAGCGTGAGGAGTCTAGGAAATGAGCAGTTCTTC	CASSVRSLGNEQFF
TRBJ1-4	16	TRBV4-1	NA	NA	TGCGCCAGCAGCCAAGTGTCGTCCAGGCCTAATGAAAAACTGTTTTTT	CASSQVSSRPNEKLFF